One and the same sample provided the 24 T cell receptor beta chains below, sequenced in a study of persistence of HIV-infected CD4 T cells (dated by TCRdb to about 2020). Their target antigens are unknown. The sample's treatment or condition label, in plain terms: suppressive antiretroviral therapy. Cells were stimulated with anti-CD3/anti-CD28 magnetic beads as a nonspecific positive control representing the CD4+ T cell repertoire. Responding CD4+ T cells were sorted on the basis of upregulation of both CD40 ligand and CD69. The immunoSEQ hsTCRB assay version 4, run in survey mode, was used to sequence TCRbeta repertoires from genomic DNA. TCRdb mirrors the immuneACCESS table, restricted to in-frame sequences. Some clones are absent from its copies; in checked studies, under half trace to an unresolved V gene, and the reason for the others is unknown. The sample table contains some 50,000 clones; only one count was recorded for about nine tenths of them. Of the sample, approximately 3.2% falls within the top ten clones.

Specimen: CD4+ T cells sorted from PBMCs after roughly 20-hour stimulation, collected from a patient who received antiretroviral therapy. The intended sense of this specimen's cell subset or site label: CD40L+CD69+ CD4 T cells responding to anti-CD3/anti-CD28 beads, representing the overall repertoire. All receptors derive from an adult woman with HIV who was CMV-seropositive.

The CDR3 DNA sequence: TGTGCCAGCTCACCAGCGGGGGCTACCTCTGGAAACACCATATATTTT. Residues: CASSPAGATSGNTIYF. The chain carries TRBV18 and TRBJ1-3, with D possibly being TRBD1 (6 bases). Trimming shortened V by 2 bases and J by 0 bases, and 11 bases separated the two germline ends. This CDR3 has 16 residues. Germline V gene data show CDR1 as KGHSH and CDR2 as LQKENI.

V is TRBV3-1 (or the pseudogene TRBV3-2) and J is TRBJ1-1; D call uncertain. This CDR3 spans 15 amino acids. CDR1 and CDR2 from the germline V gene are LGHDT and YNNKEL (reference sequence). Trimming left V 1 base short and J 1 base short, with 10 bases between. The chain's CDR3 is CASSQGSRSNTEAFF. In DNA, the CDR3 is TGTGCCAGCAGCCAAGGGAGCCGATCGAACACTGAAGCTTTCTTT.

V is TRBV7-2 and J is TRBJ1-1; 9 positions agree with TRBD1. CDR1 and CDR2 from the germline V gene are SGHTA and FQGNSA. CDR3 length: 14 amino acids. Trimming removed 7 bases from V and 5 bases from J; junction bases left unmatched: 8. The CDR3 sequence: CASKSGTGSTEAFF. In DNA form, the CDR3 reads TGTGCCAGCAAATCCGGGACAGGGAGTACTGAAGCTTTCTTT.

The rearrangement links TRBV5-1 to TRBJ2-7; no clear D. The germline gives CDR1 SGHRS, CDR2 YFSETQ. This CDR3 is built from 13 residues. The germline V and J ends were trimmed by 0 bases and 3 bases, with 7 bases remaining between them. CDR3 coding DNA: TGCGCCAGCAGCTTGGATCCCCTCTACGAGCAGTACTTC. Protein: CASSLDPLYEQYF.

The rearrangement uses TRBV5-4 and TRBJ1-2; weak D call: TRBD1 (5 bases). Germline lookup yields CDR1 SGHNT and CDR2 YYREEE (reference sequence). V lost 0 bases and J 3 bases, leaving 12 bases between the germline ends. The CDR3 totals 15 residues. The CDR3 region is CASSLGVGEDYGYTF. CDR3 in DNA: TGTGCCAGCAGCTTGGGGGTGGGGGAGGACTATGGCTACACCTTC.

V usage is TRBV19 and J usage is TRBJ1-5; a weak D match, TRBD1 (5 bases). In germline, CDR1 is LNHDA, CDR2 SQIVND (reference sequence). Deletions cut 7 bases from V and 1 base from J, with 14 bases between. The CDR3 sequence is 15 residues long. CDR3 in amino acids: CASTTRGRSNQPQHF. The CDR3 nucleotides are TGTGCCAGTACCACCCGGGGCAGAAGCAATCAGCCCCAGCATTTT.

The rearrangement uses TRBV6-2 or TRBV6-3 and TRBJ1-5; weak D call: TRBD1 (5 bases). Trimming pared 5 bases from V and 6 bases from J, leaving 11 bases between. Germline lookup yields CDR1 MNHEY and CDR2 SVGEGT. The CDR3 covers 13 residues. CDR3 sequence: CASSRQPGQPQHF. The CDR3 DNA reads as TGTGCCAGCAGTCGACAGCCAGGTCAGCCCCAGCATTTT.

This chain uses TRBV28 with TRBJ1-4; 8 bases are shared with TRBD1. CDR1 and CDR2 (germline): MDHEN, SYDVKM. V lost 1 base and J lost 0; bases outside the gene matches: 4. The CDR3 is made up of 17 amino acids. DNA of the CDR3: TGTGCCAGCAGTTTATACCAGGGGGCCGCAACTAATGAAAAACTGTTTTTT. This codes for CASSLYQGAATNEKLFF.

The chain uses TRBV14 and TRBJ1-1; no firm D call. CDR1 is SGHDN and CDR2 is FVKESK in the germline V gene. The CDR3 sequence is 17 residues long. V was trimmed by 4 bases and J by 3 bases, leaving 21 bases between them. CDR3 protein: CASSPLGPFKADTEAFF. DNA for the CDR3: TGTGCCAGCAGCCCGCTCGGTCCGTTTAAAGCGGACACTGAAGCTTTCTTT.

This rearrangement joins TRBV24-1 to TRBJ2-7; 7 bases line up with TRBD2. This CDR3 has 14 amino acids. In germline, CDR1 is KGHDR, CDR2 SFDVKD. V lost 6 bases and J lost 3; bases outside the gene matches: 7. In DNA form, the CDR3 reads TGTGCCACCAGTCCTGGCGGGACTATCTACGAGCAGTACTTC. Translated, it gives CATSPGGTIYEQYF.

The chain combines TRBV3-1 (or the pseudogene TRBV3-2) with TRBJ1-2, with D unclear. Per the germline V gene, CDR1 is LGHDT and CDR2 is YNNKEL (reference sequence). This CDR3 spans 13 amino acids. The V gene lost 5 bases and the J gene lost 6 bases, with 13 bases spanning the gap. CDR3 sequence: CASSSSRLNGYTF. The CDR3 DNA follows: TGTGCCAGCAGCTCCTCAAGACTCAATGGCTACACCTTC.

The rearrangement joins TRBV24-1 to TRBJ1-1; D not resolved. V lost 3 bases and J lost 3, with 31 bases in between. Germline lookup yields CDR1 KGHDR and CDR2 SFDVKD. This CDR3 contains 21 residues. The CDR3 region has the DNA TGTGCCACCAGTGATCCTCCACGTGTTCTAGGGAAAGAGGAGGACGACACTGAAGCTTTCTTT. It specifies CATSDPPRVLGKEEDDTEAFF.

The CDR3 coding sequence is TGCGCCAGCAGTGGCAGGGCGGACACTGAAGCTTTCTTT. Protein product: CASSGRADTEAFF. The gene calls are TRBV10-2 and TRBJ1-1; tentative D call: TRBD1 (5 bases). V shed 4 bases and J shed 3 bases, with 9 bases lying between them. This CDR3 region has 13 residues. Looked up from germline, CDR1 is WSHSY and CDR2 is SAAADI.

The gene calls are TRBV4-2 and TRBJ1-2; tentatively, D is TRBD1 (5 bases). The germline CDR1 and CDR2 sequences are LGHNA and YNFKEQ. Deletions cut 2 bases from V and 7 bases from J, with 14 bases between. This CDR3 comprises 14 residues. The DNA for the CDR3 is TGTGCCAGCAGCCAATCCAGGGAGGCGGGTGGCTACACCTTC. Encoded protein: CASSQSREAGGYTF.

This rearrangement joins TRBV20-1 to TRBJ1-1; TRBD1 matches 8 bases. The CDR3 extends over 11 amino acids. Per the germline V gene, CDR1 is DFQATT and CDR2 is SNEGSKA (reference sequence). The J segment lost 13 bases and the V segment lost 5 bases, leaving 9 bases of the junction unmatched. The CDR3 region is CSARQDRDNFF. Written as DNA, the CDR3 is TGCAGTGCTCGTCAGGACAGGGACAATTTCTTT.

The CDR3 coding sequence is TGTGCCAGCAGTTTGACAGCCAGAGGTCAGCCCCAGCATTTT. Translated, it gives CASSLTARGQPQHF. The rearrangement joins TRBV6-5 to TRBJ1-5, with D possibly TRBD1 on 5 matching bases. V lost 4 bases, J lost 6 bases, and 13 bases lay in between. This CDR3 has 14 residues. Germline CDR1 MNHEY, CDR2 SVGAGI.

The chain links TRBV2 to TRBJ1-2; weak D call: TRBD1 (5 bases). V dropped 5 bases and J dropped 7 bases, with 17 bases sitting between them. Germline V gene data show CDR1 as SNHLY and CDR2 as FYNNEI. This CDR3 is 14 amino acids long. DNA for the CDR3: TGTGCCAGCAGTTCTCTCGGGACGGCTTCTGGCTACACCTTC. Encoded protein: CASSSLGTASGYTF.

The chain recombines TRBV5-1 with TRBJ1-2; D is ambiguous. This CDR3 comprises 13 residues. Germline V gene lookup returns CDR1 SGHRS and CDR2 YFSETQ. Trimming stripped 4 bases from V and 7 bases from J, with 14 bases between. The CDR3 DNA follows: TGCGCCAGCAGCGAGCAACCTGTGGGTGGCTACACCTTC. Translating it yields CASSEQPVGGYTF.

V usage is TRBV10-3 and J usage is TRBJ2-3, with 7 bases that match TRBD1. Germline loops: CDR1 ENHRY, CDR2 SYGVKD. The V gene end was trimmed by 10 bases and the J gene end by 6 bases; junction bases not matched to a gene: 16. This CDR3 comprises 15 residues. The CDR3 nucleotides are TGTGCCACCAGGACAGGCCCAAGCCCCCCGGATACGCAGTATTTT. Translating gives CATRTGPSPPDTQYF.

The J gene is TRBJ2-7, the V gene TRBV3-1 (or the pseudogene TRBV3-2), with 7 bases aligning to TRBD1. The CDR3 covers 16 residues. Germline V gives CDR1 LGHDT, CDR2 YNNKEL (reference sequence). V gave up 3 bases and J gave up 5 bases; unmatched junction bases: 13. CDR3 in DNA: TGTGCCAGCAGCCACCGACAGGGCCCCTATACCCACGAGCAGTACTTC. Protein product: CASSHRQGPYTHEQYF.

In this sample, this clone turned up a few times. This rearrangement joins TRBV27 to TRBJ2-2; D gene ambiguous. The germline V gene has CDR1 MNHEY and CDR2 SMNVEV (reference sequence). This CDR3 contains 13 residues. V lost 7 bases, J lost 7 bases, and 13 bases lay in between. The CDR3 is CASNPGGSGELFF. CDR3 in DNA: TGTGCCAGCAACCCCGGTGGCAGCGGGGAGCTGTTTTTT.

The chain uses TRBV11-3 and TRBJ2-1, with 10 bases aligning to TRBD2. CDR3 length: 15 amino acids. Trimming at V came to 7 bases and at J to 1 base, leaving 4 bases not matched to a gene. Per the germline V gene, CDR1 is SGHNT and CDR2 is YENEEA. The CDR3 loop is CASNQRGGSYNEQFF. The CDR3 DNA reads TGTGCCAGCAACCAGCGGGGGGGATCCTACAATGAGCAGTTCTTC.

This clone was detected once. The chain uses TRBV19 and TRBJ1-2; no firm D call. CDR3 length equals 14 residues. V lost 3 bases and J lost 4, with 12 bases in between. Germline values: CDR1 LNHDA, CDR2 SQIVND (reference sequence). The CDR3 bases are TGTGCCAGTAGTATGACTCTAGGGCCCTATGGCTACACCTTC. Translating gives CASSMTLGPYGYTF.

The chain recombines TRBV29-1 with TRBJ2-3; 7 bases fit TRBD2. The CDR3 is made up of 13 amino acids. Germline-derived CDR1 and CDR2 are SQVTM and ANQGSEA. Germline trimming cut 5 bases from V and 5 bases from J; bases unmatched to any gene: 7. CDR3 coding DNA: TGCAGCGTTACCCCTAGCGGATTAGATACGCAGTATTTT. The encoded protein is CSVTPSGLDTQYF.